This TCR beta chain was retrieved from a study of blood T cell repertoires in COVID-19. Across the study: Material from acute and convalescent COVID-19 was sourced from the United States, Italy and Spain. From T cells, B-cell-depleted T cells, or PBMCs came the material, which was cDNA or gDNA.

How the authors handled the data: The assay estimated nucleated cells by amplifying reference gene primers. TCRdb's copy holds only in-frame clones and misses some; the assay was immunoSEQ multiplex PCR. V, J and clone size derive from that table, while D and trimming were established from the DNA sequence. The sample records roughly 390,000 clones, 85% being singletons. CDR1 MNHNS and CDR2 SASEGT come from the germline V gene. The CDR3 is 18 amino acids. The V and J ends lost 4 bases and 0 bases, in that order; junction bases with no gene match: 12. Sequenced: peripheral blood. The V gene is TRBV6-1, the J gene TRBJ2-3; 8 nucleotides match TRBD2. The sequence came from a woman younger than 30 with acute or convalescent COVID-19. The CDR3 is CASSGVLKGLASTDTQYF. CDR3 bases: TGTGCCAGCAGTGGCGTCTTAAAAGGACTAGCTAGCACAGATACGCAGTATTTT.